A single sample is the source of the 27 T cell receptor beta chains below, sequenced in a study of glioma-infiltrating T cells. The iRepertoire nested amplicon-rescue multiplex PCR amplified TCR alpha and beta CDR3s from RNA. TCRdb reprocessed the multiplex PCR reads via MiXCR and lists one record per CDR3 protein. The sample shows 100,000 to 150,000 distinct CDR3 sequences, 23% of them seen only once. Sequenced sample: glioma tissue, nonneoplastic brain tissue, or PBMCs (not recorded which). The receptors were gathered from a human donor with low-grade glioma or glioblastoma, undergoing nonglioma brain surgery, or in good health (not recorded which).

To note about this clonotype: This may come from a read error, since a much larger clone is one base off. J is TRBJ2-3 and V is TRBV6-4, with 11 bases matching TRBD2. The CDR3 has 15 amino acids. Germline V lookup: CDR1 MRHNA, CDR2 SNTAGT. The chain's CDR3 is CASSLLAGDADKQYF. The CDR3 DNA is TGTGCCAGCAGTCTACTAGCGGGAGATGCAGATAAGCAGTATTTT.

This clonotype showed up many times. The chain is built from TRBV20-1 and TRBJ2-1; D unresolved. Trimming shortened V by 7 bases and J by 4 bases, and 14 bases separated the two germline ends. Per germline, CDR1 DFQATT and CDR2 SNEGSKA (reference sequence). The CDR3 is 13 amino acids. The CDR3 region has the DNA TGCAGTGAGATCGTAGGTCCTTACAATGAGCAGTTCTTC. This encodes CSEIVGPYNEQFF.

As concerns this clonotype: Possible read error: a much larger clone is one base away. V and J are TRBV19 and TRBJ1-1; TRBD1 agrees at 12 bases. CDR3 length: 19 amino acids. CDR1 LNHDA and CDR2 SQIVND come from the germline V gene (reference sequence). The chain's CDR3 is CASSILPAGTGGMNTEGFF. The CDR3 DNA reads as TGTGCCAGTAGTATTCTACCGGCCGGGACAGGGGGCATGAACACTGAAGGTTTCTTT. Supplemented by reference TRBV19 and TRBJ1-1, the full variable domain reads DGGITQSPKYLFRKEGQNVTLSCEQNLNHDAMYWYRQDPGQGLRLIYYSQIVNDFQKGDIAEGYSVSREKKESFPLTVTSAQKNPTAFYLCASSILPAGTGGMNTEGFFGQGTRLTVV.

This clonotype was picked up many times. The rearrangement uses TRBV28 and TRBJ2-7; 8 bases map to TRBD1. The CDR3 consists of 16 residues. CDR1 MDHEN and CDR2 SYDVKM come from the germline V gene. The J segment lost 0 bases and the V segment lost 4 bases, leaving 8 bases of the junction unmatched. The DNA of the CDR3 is TGTGCCAGCAGTTCCTGGACAGGGAGTCCCTCCTACGAGCAGTACTTC. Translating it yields CASSSWTGSPSYEQYF.

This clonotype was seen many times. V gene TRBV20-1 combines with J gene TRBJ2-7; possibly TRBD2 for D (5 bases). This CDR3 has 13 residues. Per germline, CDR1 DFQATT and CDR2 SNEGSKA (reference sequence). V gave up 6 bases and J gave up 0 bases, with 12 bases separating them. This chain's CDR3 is CSAWTSSSYEQYF. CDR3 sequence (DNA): TGCAGTGCCTGGACTTCTAGCTCCTACGAGCAGTACTTC.

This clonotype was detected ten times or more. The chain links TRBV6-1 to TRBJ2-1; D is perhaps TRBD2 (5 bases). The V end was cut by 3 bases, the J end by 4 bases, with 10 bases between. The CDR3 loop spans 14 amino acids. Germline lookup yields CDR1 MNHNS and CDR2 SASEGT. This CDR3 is CASSDNGVYNEQFF. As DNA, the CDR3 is TGTGCCAGCAGTGATAACGGGGTTTACAATGAGCAGTTCTTC.

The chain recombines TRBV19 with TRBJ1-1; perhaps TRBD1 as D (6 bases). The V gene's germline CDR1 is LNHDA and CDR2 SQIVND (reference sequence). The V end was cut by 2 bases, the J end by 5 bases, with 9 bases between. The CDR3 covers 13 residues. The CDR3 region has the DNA TGTGCCAGTAGTATAAATGGACAGACTGAAGCTTTCTTT. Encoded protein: CASSINGQTEAFF.

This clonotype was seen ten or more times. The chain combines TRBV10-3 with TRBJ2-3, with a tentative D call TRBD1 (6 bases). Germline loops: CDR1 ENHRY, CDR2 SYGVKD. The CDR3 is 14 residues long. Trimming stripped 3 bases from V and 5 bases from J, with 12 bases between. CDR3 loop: CAISEGQGRDTQYF. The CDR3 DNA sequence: TGTGCCATCAGTGAAGGGCAGGGGAGAGATACGCAGTATTTT.

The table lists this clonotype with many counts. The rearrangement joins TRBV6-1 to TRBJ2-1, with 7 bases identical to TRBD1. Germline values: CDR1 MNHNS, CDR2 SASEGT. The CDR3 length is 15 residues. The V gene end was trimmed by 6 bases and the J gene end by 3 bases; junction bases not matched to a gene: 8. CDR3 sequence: CASRNTGAYYNEQFF. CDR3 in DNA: TGTGCCAGCAGAAATACAGGGGCCTACTACAATGAGCAGTTCTTC.

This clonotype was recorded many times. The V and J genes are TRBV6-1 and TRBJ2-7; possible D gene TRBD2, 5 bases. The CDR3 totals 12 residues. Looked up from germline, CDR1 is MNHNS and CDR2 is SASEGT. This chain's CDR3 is CASSFIGIELFV. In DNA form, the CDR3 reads TGTGCCAGCAGCTTTATCGGGATCGAATTGTTTGTG.

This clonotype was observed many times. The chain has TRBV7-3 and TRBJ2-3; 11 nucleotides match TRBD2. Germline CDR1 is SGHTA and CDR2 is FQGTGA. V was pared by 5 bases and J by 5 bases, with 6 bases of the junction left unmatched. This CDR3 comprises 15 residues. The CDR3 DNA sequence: TGTGCCAGCAGCCGCACTAGCGGGGGTGGAGATACGCAGTATTTT. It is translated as CASSRTSGGGDTQYF. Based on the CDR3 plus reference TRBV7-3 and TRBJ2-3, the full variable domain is GAGVSQTPSNKVTEKGKYVELRCDPISGHTALYWYRQSLGQGPEFLIYFQGTGAADDSGLPNDRFFAVRPEGSVSTLKIQRTERGDSAVYLCASSRTSGGGDTQYFGPGTRLTVL.

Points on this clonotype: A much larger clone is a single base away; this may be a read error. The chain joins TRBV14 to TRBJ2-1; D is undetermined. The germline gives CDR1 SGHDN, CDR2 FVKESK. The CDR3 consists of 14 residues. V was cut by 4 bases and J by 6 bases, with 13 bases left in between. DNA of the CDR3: TGTGCCAGCAGCCCTTTTCCGGCCTGCAATGAGCAGTTCTTC. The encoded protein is CASSPFPACNEQFF.

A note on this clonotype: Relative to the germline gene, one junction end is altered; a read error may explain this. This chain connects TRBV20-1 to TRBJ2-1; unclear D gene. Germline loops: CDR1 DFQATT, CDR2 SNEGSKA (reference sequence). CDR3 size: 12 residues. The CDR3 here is CSARELNNEQFF. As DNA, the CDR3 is TGCAGTGCAAGAGAACTGAACAATGAGCAGTTCTTC.

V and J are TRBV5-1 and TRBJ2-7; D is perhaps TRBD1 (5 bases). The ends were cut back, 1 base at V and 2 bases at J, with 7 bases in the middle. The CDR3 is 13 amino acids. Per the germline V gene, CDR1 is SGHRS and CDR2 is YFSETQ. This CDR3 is CASSLWGPYEQYF. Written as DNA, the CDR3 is TGCGCCAGCAGCTTGTGGGGCCCCTACGAGCAGTACTTC.

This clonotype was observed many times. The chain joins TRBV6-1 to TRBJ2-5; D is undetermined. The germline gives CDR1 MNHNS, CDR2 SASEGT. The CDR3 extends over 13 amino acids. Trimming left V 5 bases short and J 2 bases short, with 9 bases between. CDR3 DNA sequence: TGTGCCAGCAGTCCGCAGGAACAAGAGACCCAGTACTTC. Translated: CASSPQEQETQYF.

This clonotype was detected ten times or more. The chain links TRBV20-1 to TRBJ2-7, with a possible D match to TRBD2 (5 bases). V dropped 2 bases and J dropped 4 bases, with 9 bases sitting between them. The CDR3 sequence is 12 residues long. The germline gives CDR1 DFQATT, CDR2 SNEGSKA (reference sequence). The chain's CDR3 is CSARLREYEQYF. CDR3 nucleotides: TGCAGTGCTAGACTACGGGAATACGAGCAGTACTTC.

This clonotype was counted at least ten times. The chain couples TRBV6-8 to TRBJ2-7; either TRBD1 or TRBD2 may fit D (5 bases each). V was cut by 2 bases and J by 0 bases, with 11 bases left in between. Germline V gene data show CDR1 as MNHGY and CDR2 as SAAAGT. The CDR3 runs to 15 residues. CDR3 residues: CASSYVSGTSYEQYF. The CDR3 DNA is TGTGCCAGCAGTTACGTGTCCGGGACCTCCTACGAGCAGTACTTC.

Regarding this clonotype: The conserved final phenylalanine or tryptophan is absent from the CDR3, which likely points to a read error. CDR3 in amino acids: CASSLGSGRERYGQYS. The CDR3 DNA sequence: TGTGCCAGCAGTTTAGGAAGCGGGAGGGAACGCTACGGGCAGTACTCC. The chain combines TRBV27 with TRBJ2-7; 10 bases map to TRBD2. Germline CDR1 MNHEY, CDR2 SMNVEV (reference sequence). This CDR3 contains 16 residues.

The CDR3 sequence is CASSPTDGRDEQFF. CDR3 in DNA: TGTGCCAGCAGCCCGACGGACGGCAGGGATGAGCAGTTCTTC. This sequence joins TRBV7-9 and TRBJ2-1; D may be TRBD1 (5 bases). V dropped 5 bases and J dropped 8 bases, with 16 bases sitting between them. The CDR3 has 14 amino acids. Germline-derived CDR1 and CDR2 are SEHNR and FQNEAQ (reference sequence).

The CDR3 loop reads CASSLARGGSDNYGYTF. The CDR3 DNA is TGTGCCAGCAGCTTGGCCCGGGGGGGGTCCGATAACTATGGCTACACCTTC. The rearrangement links TRBV5-4 to TRBJ1-2, with D perhaps matching TRBD1 (5 bases). Deletions cut 0 bases from V and 1 base from J, with 16 bases between. The CDR3 runs to 17 residues. Germline V gene lookup returns CDR1 SGHNT and CDR2 YYREEE (reference sequence). Variable domain in full (rest from reference TRBV5-4 and TRBJ1-2): ETGVTQSPTHLIKTRGQQVTLRCSSQSGHNTVSWYQQALGQGPQFIFQYYREEENGRGNFPPRFSGLQFPNYSSELNVNALELDDSALYLCASSLARGGSDNYGYTFGSGTRLTVV.

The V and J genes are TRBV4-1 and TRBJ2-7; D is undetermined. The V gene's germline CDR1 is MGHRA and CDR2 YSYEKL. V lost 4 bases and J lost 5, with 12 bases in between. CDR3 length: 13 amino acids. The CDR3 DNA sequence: TGCGCCAGCAGCCCCAAGCTGGTGCACGAGCAGTACTTC. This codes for CASSPKLVHEQYF.

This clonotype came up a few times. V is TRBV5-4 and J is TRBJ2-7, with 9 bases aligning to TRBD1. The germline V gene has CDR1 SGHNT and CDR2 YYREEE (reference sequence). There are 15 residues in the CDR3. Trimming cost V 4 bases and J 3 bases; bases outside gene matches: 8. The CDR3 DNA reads TGTGCCAGCAGCCCAGGAGGACAGGGGCGCTACGAGCAGTACTTC. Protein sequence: CASSPGGQGRYEQYF.

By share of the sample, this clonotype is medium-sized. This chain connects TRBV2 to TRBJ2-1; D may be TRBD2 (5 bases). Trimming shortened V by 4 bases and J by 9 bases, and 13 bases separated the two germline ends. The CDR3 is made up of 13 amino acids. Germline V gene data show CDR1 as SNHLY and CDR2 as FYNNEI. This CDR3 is CASSGSQSGEQFF. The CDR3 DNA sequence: TGTGCCAGCAGTGGGTCCCAAAGCGGTGAGCAGTTCTTC. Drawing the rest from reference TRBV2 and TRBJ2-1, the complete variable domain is EPEVTQTPSHQVTQMGQEVILRCVPISNHLYFYWYRQILGQKVEFLVSFYNNEISEKSEIFDDQFSVERPDGSNFTLKIRSTKLEDSAMYFCASSGSQSGEQFFGPGTRLTVL.

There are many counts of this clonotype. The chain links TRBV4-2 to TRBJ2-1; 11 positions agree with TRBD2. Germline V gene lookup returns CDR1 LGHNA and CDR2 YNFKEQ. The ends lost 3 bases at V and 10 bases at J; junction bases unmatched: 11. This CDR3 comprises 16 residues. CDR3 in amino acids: CASSQSLAGGPWEQFF. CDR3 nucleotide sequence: TGTGCCAGCAGCCAGTCTTTAGCGGGAGGGCCCTGGGAGCAGTTCTTC.

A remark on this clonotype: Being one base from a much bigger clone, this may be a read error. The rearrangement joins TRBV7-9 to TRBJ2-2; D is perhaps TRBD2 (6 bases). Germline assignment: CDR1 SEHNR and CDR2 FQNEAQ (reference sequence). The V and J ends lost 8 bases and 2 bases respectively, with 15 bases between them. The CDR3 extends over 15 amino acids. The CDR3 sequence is CASRSGGSNTGELFF. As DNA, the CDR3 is TGTGCCAGCCGCTCCGGAGGGTCAAACACCGGGGAGCTGTTTTTT. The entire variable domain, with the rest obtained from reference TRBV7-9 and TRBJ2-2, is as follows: DTGVSQNPRHKITKRGQNVTFRCDPISEHNRLYWYRQTLGQGPEFLTYFQNEAQLEKSRLLSDRFSAERPKGSFSTLEIQRTEQGDSAMYLCASRSGGSNTGELFFGEGSRLTVL.

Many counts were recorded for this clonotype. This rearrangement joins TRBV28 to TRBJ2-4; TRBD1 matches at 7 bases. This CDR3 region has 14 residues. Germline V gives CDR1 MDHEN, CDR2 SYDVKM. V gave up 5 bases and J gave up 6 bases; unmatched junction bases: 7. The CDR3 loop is CASSARTGGNIQYF. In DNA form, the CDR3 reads TGTGCCAGCAGTGCCCGGACAGGCGGAAACATTCAGTACTTC.

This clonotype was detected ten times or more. CDR3 loop: CASSLGGTGPFNSPLHF. In DNA form, the CDR3 reads TGTGCCAGCAGCTTGGGTGGGACAGGCCCTTTTAATTCACCCCTCCACTTT. V and J are TRBV7-2 and TRBJ1-6; TRBD1 matches 8 bases. The junction had 10 bases not matched to a gene; V was cut back by 3 bases and J by 6 bases. Germline V gene lookup returns CDR1 SGHTA and CDR2 FQGNSA. CDR3 length equals 17 residues. Full variable domain (outside the CDR3, taken from reference TRBV7-2 and TRBJ1-6): GAGVSQSPSNKVTEKGKDVELRCDPISGHTALYWYRQSLGQGLEFLIYFQGNSAPDKSGLPSDRFSAERTGGSVSTLTIQRTQQEDSAVYLCASSLGGTGPFNSPLHFGNGTRLTVT.